A single sample gave rise to the 32 T cell receptor beta chains below, sequenced in a study of cytomegalovirus exposure and HLA in healthy donors (dated by TCRdb to 2016 to 2017). The library came from the immunoSEQ multiplex PCR assay. For the multiplex PCR, a mixture combining 60 forward primers for TCR Vbeta segments and 13 reverse primers for TCR Jbeta segments was used. TCRdb provides this immuneACCESS table in a form limited to in-frame rearrangements. Some clones are lacking; in checked studies, under half of them reflect an unresolved V gene, and why the rest are absent is not known. In all, the sample holds around 200,000 clones, and roughly 79% of those were seen once. The top ten clonotypes cover around 2% of the sample. Sequencing was performed on PBMCs. These receptors all come from a woman in her twenties or thirties in good health and CMV-seropositive.

V usage is TRBV27 and J usage is TRBJ1-4; TRBD1 agrees at 7 bases. CDR3 length: 16 residues. Trimming at V came to 5 bases and at J to 3 bases, leaving 9 bases not matched to a gene. The germline CDR1 and CDR2 sequences are MNHEY and SMNVEV (reference sequence). Written as DNA, the CDR3 is TGTGCCAGCAGTCTCGCAGGGGGACCACCTAATGAAAAACTGTTTTTT. Protein product: CASSLAGGPPNEKLFF.

The chain recombines TRBV5-1 with TRBJ2-5; D gene ambiguous. The last part of the DNA fits TRBJ2-7 better; the J call may be wrong. The CDR3 loop spans 11 amino acids. Germline V gene sequence: CDR1 SGHRS, CDR2 YFSETQ. This CDR3 is CASSLEYEQYF. The CDR3 bases are TGCGCCAGCAGCTTGGAATACGAGCAGTACTTC.

The rearrangement joins TRBV19 to TRBJ2-3; 9 bases line up with TRBD2. Trimming at V came to 4 bases and at J to 0 bases, leaving 5 bases not matched to a gene. The germline CDR1 and CDR2 sequences are LNHDA and SQIVND (reference sequence). The CDR3 sequence is 16 residues long. The CDR3 protein is CASSNPSGTSTDTQYF. For the CDR3, the DNA is TGTGCCAGTAGTAACCCTAGCGGGACGAGCACAGATACGCAGTATTTT.

The chain recombines TRBV5-1 with TRBJ2-3; a weak D match, TRBD1 (6 bases). The CDR3 length is 14 residues. Germline loops: CDR1 SGHRS, CDR2 YFSETQ. The ends were cut back, 7 bases at V and 2 bases at J, with 14 bases in the middle. CDR3 bases: TGCGCCAGCGGAATACAGGGAAACACAGATACGCAGTATTTT. Translated: CASGIQGNTDTQYF.

Note on this clone: At the DNA level, this CDR3 is encoded by other sequences in the same sample as well. This chain links TRBV30 with TRBJ1-6; maybe TRBD1 (6 bases). Trimming took off 6 bases at V and 5 bases at J, with 11 bases between the two ends. Germline assignment: CDR1 GTSNPN and CDR2 SVGIG (reference sequence). CDR3 length equals 13 residues. In DNA form, the CDR3 reads TGTGCCTGTGTACAGGGAAATAATTCACCCCTCCACTTT. The encoded protein is CACVQGNNSPLHF.

The V call is TRBV5-1, the J call TRBJ2-1, with D perhaps TRBD2 (6 bases). CDR1 and CDR2 (germline): SGHRS, YFSETQ. The CDR3 sequence is 13 residues long. Trimming shortened V by 4 bases and J by 8 bases, and 13 bases separated the two germline ends. The CDR3 protein is CASSEPGGDEQFF. CDR3 DNA sequence: TGCGCCAGCAGCGAACCCGGCGGGGATGAGCAGTTCTTC. The variable domain in full, with the rest retrieved from reference TRBV5-1 and TRBJ2-1, is KAGVTQTPRYLIKTRGQQVTLSCSPISGHRSVSWYQQTPGQGLQFLFEYFSETQRNKGNFPGRFSGRQFSNSRSEMNVSTLELGDSALYLCASSEPGGDEQFFGPGTRLTVL.

This clone has more than one count but fewer than ten. The same CDR3 is also encoded by other DNA sequences in this sample. The V and J genes are TRBV18 and TRBJ2-2, with D unclear. The CDR3 is 12 amino acids. Trimming took 3 bases from V and 7 from J, leaving 6 bases between them. CDR1 is KGHSH, CDR2 LQKENI, per germline. The CDR3 here is CASSPEIGELFF. The CDR3, as DNA: TGTGCCAGCTCACCGGAGATCGGGGAGCTGTTTTTT.

The chain recombines TRBV25-1 with TRBJ2-3, with 7 bases fitting TRBD1. V was clipped by 8 bases and J by 1 base; unmatched bases: 6. The germline gives CDR1 MGHDK, CDR2 SYGVNS. This CDR3 is built from 14 residues. CDR3 protein: CASSYGQGTDTQYF. As DNA, the CDR3 is TGTGCCAGCTCCTATGGACAGGGCACAGATACGCAGTATTTT. The whole variable domain, filled in from reference TRBV25-1 and TRBJ2-3, reads EADIYQTPRYLVIGTGKKITLECSQTMGHDKMYWYQQDPGMELHLIHYSYGVNSTEKGDLSSESTVSRIRTEHFPLTLESARPSHTSQYLCASSYGQGTDTQYFGPGTRLTVL.

V usage is TRBV11-2 and J usage is TRBJ2-3, with TRBD1 as a possible D gene (6 bases). Germline V gene data show CDR1 as SGHAT and CDR2 as FQNNGV. Trimming cost V 3 bases and J 0 bases, with 19 bases left between them. The CDR3 spans 18 residues. The CDR3 DNA follows: TGTGCCAGCAGCTTCCCCCGACAGGACCATTCTAGCACAGATACGCAGTATTTT. Residues: CASSFPRQDHSSTDTQYF.

This clone was seen only a few times. This chain connects TRBV9 to TRBJ1-2, with D perhaps TRBD1 (6 bases). The germline V gene encodes CDR1 SGDLS and CDR2 YYNGEE. The V gene lost 6 bases and the J gene lost 0 bases, with 6 bases spanning the gap. CDR3 length: 12 residues. The CDR3 loop is CASNRANYGYTF. CDR3 nucleotides: TGTGCCAGCAACAGGGCTAACTATGGCTACACCTTC.

The gene calls are TRBV18 and TRBJ1-5; perhaps TRBD1 as D (6 bases). Per the germline V gene, CDR1 is KGHSH and CDR2 is LQKENI. V was pared by 2 bases and J by 1 base, with 9 bases between. The CDR3 sequence is 15 residues long. CDR3 sequence: CASSPEGVSNQPQHF. Here the CDR3 DNA reads TGTGCCAGCTCACCAGAGGGGGTGAGCAATCAGCCCCAGCATTTT.

The J gene is TRBJ2-2, the V gene TRBV15; maybe TRBD1 (6 bases). V shed 5 bases and J shed 1 base, with 17 bases lying between them. This CDR3 comprises 17 residues. The germline CDR1 and CDR2 sequences are LNHNV and YYDKDF (reference sequence). The CDR3 DNA is TGTGCCACCAGCCCAGGGGTCCAGGGGAGGAACACCGGGGAGCTGTTTTTT. Amino acids: CATSPGVQGRNTGELFF.

The V and J genes are TRBV14 and TRBJ1-2; TRBD1 agrees at 7 bases. This CDR3 is 17 amino acids long. V lost 3 bases and J lost 4; bases outside the gene matches: 14. Per the germline V gene, CDR1 is SGHDN and CDR2 is FVKESK. Here the CDR3 reads CASSHERQGIGVYGYTF. CDR3 nucleotides: TGTGCCAGCAGCCATGAACGACAGGGAATAGGGGTCTATGGCTACACCTTC. The entire variable domain, with the rest obtained from reference TRBV14 and TRBJ1-2, is as follows: EAGVTQFPSHSVIEKGQTVTLRCDPISGHDNLYWYRRVMGKEIKFLLHFVKESKQDESGMPNNRFLAERTGGTYSTLKVQPAELEDSGVYFCASSHERQGIGVYGYTFGSGTRLTVV.

The V call is TRBV9, the J call TRBJ1-1; no firm D call. CDR1 is SGDLS and CDR2 is YYNGEE in the germline V gene. The CDR3 spans 13 residues. Deletions cut 3 bases from V and 5 bases from J, with 11 bases between. CDR3 protein: CASSDIRVTEAFF. The CDR3, as DNA: TGTGCCAGCAGCGATATCCGGGTTACTGAAGCTTTCTTT. The full variable domain, its missing parts supplied by reference TRBV9 and TRBJ1-1, is DSGVTQTPKHLITATGQRVTLRCSPRSGDLSVYWYQQSLDQGLQFLIQYYNGEERAKGNILERFSAQQFPDLHSELNLSSLELGDSALYFCASSDIRVTEAFFGQGTRLTVV.

The chain carries TRBV5-6 and TRBJ2-5; the match to TRBD2 covers 7 bases. V lost 4 bases to trimming and J lost 7 bases; unmatched junction nucleotides: 4. Germline CDR1 and CDR2: SGHDT and YYEEEE. The length of the CDR3 is 12 residues. CDR3 amino acids: CASSAWEGTQYF. CDR3 nucleotides: TGTGCCAGCAGCGCCTGGGAGGGGACCCAGTACTTC.

The chain joins TRBV5-1 to TRBJ2-3, with D possibly being TRBD1 (5 bases). The ends were cut back, 2 bases at V and 5 bases at J, with 15 bases in the middle. The CDR3 is 15 residues long. Germline V gene data show CDR1 as SGHRS and CDR2 as YFSETQ. The CDR3 nucleotides are TGCGCCAGCAGCTTTGGGGCAGGGATTCTAGATACGCAGTATTTT. Encoded protein: CASSFGAGILDTQYF.

The rearrangement links TRBV5-6 to TRBJ1-2; D ambiguous. The V gene lost 1 base and the J gene lost 3 bases, with 7 bases spanning the gap. This CDR3 is 13 amino acids long. Germline V gene data show CDR1 as SGHDT and CDR2 as YYEEEE. This chain's CDR3 is CASSLFGYYGYTF. The DNA for the CDR3 is TGTGCCAGCAGCTTGTTCGGGTACTATGGCTACACCTTC.

For the CDR3, the DNA is TGCGCCAGCAGCCCGAGGGAAGGGACCGGGGAGCTGTTTTTT. Protein: CASSPREGTGELFF. The chain is built from TRBV4-3 and TRBJ2-2; D possibly corresponds to TRBD2 (5 bases). The CDR3 sequence is 14 residues long. The germline V gene encodes CDR1 LGHNA and CDR2 YSLEER. V lost 4 bases and J lost 5, with 11 bases in between.

This clone turned up a few times. The chain couples TRBV21-1 to TRBJ1-2; the table's TRBD1 call for D was not verified on the DNA. TRBV21-1 is described as a pseudogene. This CDR3 region has 16 residues. CDR3 amino acids: CARRAINSRLNYGYTF. The CDR3 nucleotides are TGTGCCAGACGAGCAATTAACAGTAGATTAAACTATGGCTACACCTTC.

The chain carries TRBV28 and TRBJ2-7; D is uncertain. This CDR3 is 11 amino acids long. Per germline, CDR1 MDHEN and CDR2 SYDVKM. Trimming cost V 6 bases and J 6 bases, with 9 bases left between them. The DNA of the CDR3 is TGTGCCAGCAGCAGAGCGAGCGAGCAGTACTTC. The encoded protein is CASSRASEQYF.

The chain combines TRBV9 with TRBJ1-4, with 7 bases that match TRBD1. There are 17 residues in the CDR3. With 3 bases clipped from V and 9 bases from J, the junction kept 17 bases outside the gene matches. The germline V gene has CDR1 SGDLS and CDR2 YYNGEE. The CDR3 DNA is TGTGCCAGCAGCGAGCCCTCTTACAGGGGCCAATGGAAAAAACTGTTTTTT. The encoded protein is CASSEPSYRGQWKKLFF.

The chain combines TRBV9 with TRBJ1-2; TRBD1 aligns across 7 bases. The CDR3 extends over 14 amino acids. The V and J ends lost 5 bases and 6 bases, in that order; junction bases with no gene match: 10. CDR1 and CDR2 from the germline V gene are SGDLS and YYNGEE. The CDR3 loop reads CASRRAGQGDGYTF. The CDR3 DNA reads TGTGCCAGCAGACGCGCCGGGCAGGGGGATGGCTACACCTTC.

V is TRBV5-4 and J is TRBJ2-5; D remains ambiguous. The J call is doubtful: the DNA matches TRBJ2-7 better. Germline lookup yields CDR1 SGHNT and CDR2 YYREEE (reference sequence). The CDR3 loop spans 14 amino acids. CDR3 protein: CASSLAPRLYEQYF. CDR3 in DNA: TGTGCCAGCAGCTTGGCCCCCCGACTCTACGAGCAGTACTTC.

The gene calls are TRBV6-1 and TRBJ1-4, with 10 bases matching TRBD1. The CDR3 has 14 residues. The junction had 1 base not matched to a gene; V was cut back by 5 bases and J by 4 bases. Germline assignment: CDR1 MNHNS and CDR2 SASEGT. The CDR3 reads CASSWTGGNEKLFF. The DNA of the CDR3 is TGTGCCAGCAGTTGGACAGGGGGTAATGAAAAACTGTTTTTT.

The rearrangement links TRBV9 to TRBJ2-7; TRBD1 aligns across 7 bases. Trimming removed 3 bases from V and 4 bases from J; junction bases left unmatched: 19. The V gene's germline CDR1 is SGDLS and CDR2 YYNGEE. This CDR3 has 18 amino acids. This chain's CDR3 is CASSGSRRSGTEEYEQYF. The DNA for the CDR3 is TGTGCCAGCAGCGGGAGTAGGAGATCCGGGACAGAAGAATACGAGCAGTACTTC.

The chain has TRBV30 and TRBJ2-7, with 8 bases identical to TRBD1. The CDR3 covers 12 residues. Germline loops: CDR1 GTSNPN, CDR2 SVGIG (reference sequence). Trimming cost V 2 bases and J 10 bases; bases outside gene matches: 7. CDR3 coding DNA: TGTGCCTGGAGTCCCTCCGGACAGGGTCAGTACTTC. Translation gives CAWSPSGQGQYF.

This rearrangement joins TRBV5-4 to TRBJ2-5; 7 positions match TRBD1. The CDR3 loop spans 13 amino acids. Germline CDR1 is SGHNT and CDR2 is YYREEE (reference sequence). After removal of 5 bases from V and 2 bases from J, the junction contained 3 bases not matched to a gene. Here the CDR3 reads CASRQGLQETQYF. CDR3 bases: TGTGCCAGCAGACAGGGGCTACAAGAGACCCAGTACTTC.

This clone was recorded once. J is TRBJ1-2 and V is TRBV5-4; 7 bases map to TRBD1. Germline V CDR1 and CDR2: SGHNT, YYREEE (reference sequence). The CDR3 has 14 amino acids. V dropped 3 bases and J dropped 4; count of bases not matched to a gene: 6. The CDR3 DNA is TGTGCCAGCAGCTCTGGGACAGAGGTCTATGGCTACACCTTC. This codes for CASSSGTEVYGYTF.

The chain combines TRBV9 with TRBJ2-3, with D hard to call. Germline CDR1 is SGDLS and CDR2 is YYNGEE. The CDR3 contains 15 residues. Deletions cut 2 bases from V and 0 bases from J, with 10 bases between. DNA for the CDR3: TGTGCCAGCAGCGTTATCAGTTCTAGCACAGATACGCAGTATTTT. Its protein is CASSVISSSTDTQYF.

The chain couples TRBV30 to TRBJ2-1; 8 nucleotides align to TRBD2. The germline V gene encodes CDR1 GTSNPN and CDR2 SVGIG (reference sequence). The CDR3 has 18 residues. With V trimmed by 0 bases and J by 8 bases, 18 bases remained unmatched. CDR3 in amino acids: CAWSVLVGRAGYKDEQFF. The CDR3 DNA reads TGTGCCTGGAGTGTACTAGTCGGGAGGGCGGGGTACAAAGATGAGCAGTTCTTC.

This sequence joins TRBV28 and TRBJ1-1; tentatively, D is TRBD1 (6 bases). The V end was cut by 8 bases, the J end by 8 bases, with 9 bases between. Germline V CDR1 and CDR2: MDHEN, SYDVKM. This CDR3 contains 10 residues. The CDR3 reads CASSDREAFF. For the CDR3, the DNA is TGTGCCAGCTCGGACAGAGAAGCTTTCTTT.

The genes are TRBV9 and TRBJ1-1, with D possibly being TRBD1 (5 bases). The CDR3 length is 13 residues. CDR1 SGDLS and CDR2 YYNGEE come from the germline V gene. V gave up 1 base and J gave up 4 bases, with 8 bases separating them. For the CDR3, the DNA is TGTGCCAGCAGCGTATGGGGCGTCACTGAAGCTTTCTTT. Its protein is CASSVWGVTEAFF.